This entry describes one T cell receptor beta chain. Its antigen is unknown. Per-nucleotide qualities are absent, and no much larger clonotype sits a single base away. High-throughput TCR beta sequencing profiled peripheral blood CD8+ and CD4+ T cells from healthy donors, Susac syndrome patients and multiple sclerosis patients. Treatment-naive patients with stable or active relapsing-remitting disease fulfilling revised McDonald criteria were used as multiple sclerosis controls. Bulk CD8+ and CD4+ T cells were purified magnetically by negative isolation, whereas CD8+ TEMRA cells were enriched by FACS. Blood was drawn into EDTA tubes, processed within 24 hours, and PBMCs were isolated by density gradient centrifugation. PBMCs intended for TCR sequencing were cryopreserved in liquid nitrogen and thawed later in a water bath at 37 degrees C. The sorted or isolated CD4+, CD8+ and CD8+ TEMRA cells had a purity of 90% or higher.

RNA was extracted using the RNeasy kit, and roughly 0.45 to 1 microgram was reverse transcribed with random hexamers. The immunoSEQ multiplex PCR assay, covering 54 Vbeta and 13 Jbeta segments, was used to amplify TCR beta CDR3 regions. PCR amplification bias was corrected using a synthetic template baseline for primer optimization and computational correction. The authors' analysis ran thus. Reads were annotated to V, D and J genes per IMGT and analyzed with immunoSEQ Analyzer, keeping only productive sequences. To calculate clonality, Shannon entropy was normalized by log2 of the number of productive unique sequences and then subtracted from one. Public and private clones were assessed among the 100 most prevalent clones of each patient and control. Susac-specific clones were defined as absent from healthy and MS cohorts, some 1,000 published viral clones and other ImmuneACCESS disease sequences. TCRdb handled the public reads itself, with Q25 trimming in fastp and clone calling in MiXCR, and kept productive beta chains. Rows merge per CDR3 protein into single entries with the most common DNA and genes. The V and J calls reflect TCRdb's pipeline rather than the authors' work. Counted in this sample were some 260,000 distinct CDR3 sequences; about 88% of them appeared once. The leading ten clones occupy about 0.11% of the sample.

The source of the sample is a study of CD8 T cells in Susac syndrome (dated by TCRdb to between 2018 and 2021). Some background on the complete study: Whether CD8+ T cell activation and differentiation in Susac syndrome was antigen driven was tested using repertoire sequencing. Clonality of the CD8+ T cell repertoire was compared between around eleven healthy donors, about 14 Susac syndrome patients and 15 or so multiple sclerosis patients. The study at large found these results: The number of individuals in the TCR sequencing and HLA analysis was recognized as being relatively small.

The source material was CD8+ T cells from PBMCs. The clonotype originates from a human donor with multiple sclerosis.

The base sequence is TGCGCCAGCATATCAGGGAGTGAGCAGTTCTTC. This encodes CASISGSEQFF. The V gene is TRBV5-1 and the J gene is TRBJ2-1; the D element might be TRBD1 or TRBD2, as each aligns at 5 bases. V loses 6 bases, J loses 9 bases, and the germline ends lie 10 bases apart. Based on the germline V gene, the CDR1 and CDR2 sequences are SGHRS and YFSETQ. Spanning cysteine to phenylalanine, the CDR3 consists of 11 amino acids. Just CDR3 DNA is preserved here, 33 bases in frame from base 1.